This note documents a single T cell receptor (beta chain) sequence. The V gene's germline CDR1 is SGHNT and CDR2 YYREEE (reference sequence). There are 15 residues in the CDR3. J was trimmed by 3 bases and V by 0 bases; bases with no gene match: 2. The data were taken from a study of blood T cell repertoires in COVID-19. Study details: Some COVID-19 samples were acute and others convalescent; all came from the United States, Italy and Spain.

The data were produced by immunoSEQ multiplex PCR, yet TCRdb's version contains in-frame clones alone and is incomplete. Among some 250,000 clones listed, 86% were seen once. The chain couples TRBV5-4 to TRBJ2-7; 11 nucleotides line up with TRBD1. What was sequenced was peripheral blood. The source of this sequence is a man in his thirties or forties with active or convalescent COVID-19. CDR3 DNA sequence: TGTGCCAGCAGCTTGGCCGGGACAGGGGGCTACGAGCAGTACTTC. It codes for CASSLAGTGGYEQYF.